The 26 T cell receptor beta chains in this list originate from one sample, sequenced in a study of neoadjuvant anti-PD-1 for oral cavity cancer. TCRdb's table, derived via immunoSEQ multiplex PCR, lists solely in-frame clones and lacks some. This table has fewer than 20,000 clones, approximately 65% appearing once. The sample here was PBMCs, taken before nivolumab (anti-PD-1) treatment. These receptors came from a person aged 40 to 85 with oral cavity squamous cell carcinoma.

V usage is TRBV7-2 and J usage is TRBJ2-3; D may match TRBD1 or TRBD2 (5 bases each). The CDR3 loop spans 17 amino acids. Trimming took 1 base from V and 1 from J, leaving 15 bases between them. CDR1 SGHTA and CDR2 FQGNSA come from the germline V gene. CDR3 in amino acids: CASSLGQGARGTDTQYF. For the CDR3, the DNA is TGTGCCAGCAGCTTAGGGCAGGGAGCGAGGGGCACAGATACGCAGTATTTT.

V usage is TRBV19 and J usage is TRBJ2-1; 8 bases map to TRBD2. This CDR3 is 16 amino acids long. The germline V gene has CDR1 LNHDA and CDR2 SQIVND (reference sequence). The junction had 4 bases not matched to a gene; V was cut back by 3 bases and J by 0 bases. The CDR3 spells CASSIDLAGSYNEQFF. The DNA for the CDR3 is TGTGCCAGTAGTATCGATCTAGCGGGCTCCTACAATGAGCAGTTCTTC.

V usage is TRBV7-9 and J usage is TRBJ1-1, with a tentative D call TRBD1 (5 bases). This CDR3 contains 14 residues. V dropped 5 bases and J dropped 1 base, with 11 bases sitting between them. Germline V lookup: CDR1 SEHNR, CDR2 FQNEAQ (reference sequence). The CDR3 region has the DNA TGTGCCAGCAGCCGGGACGGCCAGAACACTGAAGCTTTCTTT. Protein product: CASSRDGQNTEAFF. The complete variable domain, with remaining parts taken from reference TRBV7-9 and TRBJ1-1, reads DTGVSQNPRHKITKRGQNVTFRCDPISEHNRLYWYRQTLGQGPEFLTYFQNEAQLEKSRLLSDRFSAERPKGSFSTLEIQRTEQGDSAMYLCASSRDGQNTEAFFGQGTRLTVV.

The chain has TRBV18 and TRBJ1-1; the D is unclear. Trimming shortened V by 6 bases and J by 0 bases, and 14 bases separated the two germline ends. Germline assignment: CDR1 KGHSH and CDR2 LQKENI. CDR3 length: 15 residues. CDR3 in amino acids: CASSQAQRMNTEAFF. The CDR3 bases are TGTGCCAGCTCGCAGGCCCAGCGCATGAACACTGAAGCTTTCTTT.

The CDR3 bases are TGTGCCAGCAGCGTAGCCCTAGCGGGAGACCAAGAGACCCAGTACTTC. Residues: CASSVALAGDQETQYF. The chain joins TRBV9 to TRBJ2-5, with 10 bases fitting TRBD2. This CDR3 has 16 residues. CDR1 and CDR2 (germline): SGDLS, YYNGEE. The V gene end was trimmed by 0 bases and the J gene end by 0 bases; junction bases not matched to a gene: 2.

The chain employs TRBV6-5 and TRBJ2-7; TRBD2 might be the D (5 bases). The germline V and J ends were trimmed by 6 bases and 6 bases, with 12 bases remaining between them. CDR1 and CDR2 from the germline V gene are MNHEY and SVGAGI. This CDR3 has 12 residues. For the CDR3, the DNA is TGTGCCAGCAGAAACGGAGGTGGCGAGCAGTACTTC. Encoded protein: CASRNGGGEQYF.

This chain connects TRBV6-5 to TRBJ1-2; D uncertain. CDR3 length: 14 amino acids. The V end lost 4 bases, the J end lost 0 bases, and 9 bases lay between the germline ends. Germline CDR1 and CDR2: MNHEY and SVGAGI. The CDR3 bases are TGTGCCAGCAGTTCCGCCTCTTCTAACTATGGCTACACCTTC. It is translated as CASSSASSNYGYTF.

The chain recombines TRBV4-1 with TRBJ1-2; 12 nucleotides agree with TRBD1. The germline gives CDR1 MGHRA, CDR2 YSYEKL. The V and J ends lost 0 bases and 6 bases, in that order; junction bases with no gene match: 5. This CDR3 has 16 amino acids. The CDR3, as DNA: TGCGCCAGCAGCCAAGAGGGGGACAGGGGGCGCAATGGCTACACCTTC. The encoded protein is CASSQEGDRGRNGYTF.

The J gene is TRBJ2-1, the V gene TRBV9; 10 nucleotides line up with TRBD2. Germline CDR1 reads SGDLS; CDR2 reads YYNGEE. The trim removed 3 bases at V and 8 bases at J, leaving 11 bases unmatched. The CDR3 spans 16 residues. CDR3 in amino acids: CASSEGTSEVLDEQFF. Here the CDR3 DNA reads TGTGCCAGCAGCGAGGGGACTAGCGAAGTTTTGGATGAGCAGTTCTTC.

The chain has TRBV7-9 and TRBJ2-2, with 12 bases identical to TRBD2. This CDR3 spans 17 amino acids. CDR1 SEHNR and CDR2 FQNEAQ come from the germline V gene (reference sequence). Trimming cost V 5 bases and J 2 bases; bases outside gene matches: 6. CDR3 DNA sequence: TGTGCCAGCAGCCCCGCACTAGCGGGAGGCAACACCGGGGAGCTGTTTTTT. It codes for CASSPALAGGNTGELFF.

The gene calls are TRBV2 and TRBJ2-7, with a tentative D call TRBD1 (6 bases). Trimming pared 9 bases from V and 2 bases from J, leaving 20 bases between. Germline V gene data show CDR1 as SNHLY and CDR2 as FYNNEI. The CDR3 extends over 15 amino acids. The CDR3 protein is CARSPLRTETYEQYF. Here the CDR3 DNA reads TGTGCCAGAAGCCCCCTAAGGACAGAAACCTACGAGCAGTACTTC. Full variable domain (missing parts from reference TRBV2 and TRBJ2-7): EPEVTQTPSHQVTQMGQEVILRCVPISNHLYFYWYRQILGQKVEFLVSFYNNEISEKSEIFDDQFSVERPDGSNFTLKIRSTKLEDSAMYFCARSPLRTETYEQYFGPGTRLTVT.

V gene TRBV27 combines with J gene TRBJ2-7; D possibly corresponds to TRBD2 (6 bases). Germline assignment: CDR1 MNHEY and CDR2 SMNVEV (reference sequence). The germline V and J ends were trimmed by 3 bases and 1 base, with 22 bases remaining between them. The CDR3 length is 18 residues. The CDR3 sequence: CASSLRGNGMTGSYEQYF. The CDR3 region has the DNA TGTGCCAGCAGTTTGCGGGGTAACGGAATGACCGGGTCCTACGAGCAGTACTTC.

The V call is TRBV6-4, the J call TRBJ2-3; D remains ambiguous. The V gene lost 2 bases and the J gene lost 6 bases, with 3 bases spanning the gap. In germline, CDR1 is MRHNA, CDR2 SNTAGT. This CDR3 is 11 amino acids long. The CDR3 loop reads CASSDRDTQYF. CDR3 nucleotides: TGTGCCAGCAGTGACCGGGATACGCAGTATTTT.

V is TRBV29-1 and J is TRBJ2-1, with D perhaps matching TRBD1 (6 bases). The CDR3 consists of 14 residues. V was pared by 0 bases and J by 7 bases, with 13 bases between. The germline CDR1 and CDR2 sequences are SQVTM and ANQGSEA. The CDR3 nucleotides read TGCAGCGTTGAAGATAGGGGGTATCCGAATGAGCAGTTCTTC. Translating gives CSVEDRGYPNEQFF.

The gene calls are TRBV10-3 and TRBJ2-3; 9 nucleotides align to TRBD2. V shed 2 bases, J shed 9 bases, and the junction held 12 bases outside the gene matches. The CDR3 runs 16 residues. The germline V gene encodes CDR1 ENHRY and CDR2 SYGVKD. The CDR3 nucleotides are TGTGCCATCAGTGAGATTGCGGGAGGGCTAATCGACACGCAGTATTTT. It yields the protein CAISEIAGGLIDTQYF.

The V and J genes are TRBV4-1 and TRBJ2-7, with D unclear. V was pared by 1 base and J by 7 bases, with 5 bases between. Germline assignment: CDR1 MGHRA and CDR2 YSYEKL. The CDR3 runs to 11 residues. CDR3 sequence: CASSQAREQYF. CDR3 nucleotides: TGCGCCAGCAGCCAAGCCAGGGAGCAGTACTTC.

The gene calls are TRBV25-1 and TRBJ2-1; D is perhaps TRBD1 or TRBD2 (5 bases each). This CDR3 has 12 amino acids. Germline V CDR1 and CDR2: MGHDK, SYGVNS. The germline V and J ends were trimmed by 2 bases and 6 bases, with 5 bases remaining between them. CDR3 bases: TGTGCCAGCAGTGAAGGGGGCAATGAGCAGTTCTTC. This codes for CASSEGGNEQFF.

The rearrangement links TRBV11-3 to TRBJ2-3, with D perhaps TRBD2 (6 bases). CDR1 SGHNT and CDR2 YENEEA come from the germline V gene. The CDR3 has 15 amino acids. V was clipped by 7 bases and J by 5 bases, with 19 bases between them. The CDR3 protein is CASNYSDGSLDTQYF. CDR3 coding DNA: TGTGCCAGCAACTATTCGGACGGGAGTTTAGATACGCAGTATTTT. Looking up the rest from reference TRBV11-3 and TRBJ2-3 gives the full variable domain: EAGVVQSPRYKIIEKKQPVAFWCNPISGHNTLYWYLQNLGQGPELLIRYENEEAVDDSQLPKDRFSAERLKGVDSTLKIQPAELGDSAVYLCASNYSDGSLDTQYFGPGTRLTVL.

This clone was seen a few times. This chain joins TRBV2 and TRBJ2-3; 11 nucleotides align to TRBD2. The CDR3 runs 12 residues. CDR1 and CDR2 (germline): SNHLY, FYNNEI. V shed 6 bases and J 15 bases; nucleotides not matched to a gene: 8. In DNA, the CDR3 is TGTGCCAGCAGCGCTATGACTAGCGGGATATATTTT. Protein: CASSAMTSGIYF.

The chain combines TRBV10-3 with TRBJ2-3; TRBD2 matches 11 bases. The V and J ends lost 6 bases and 2 bases, in that order; junction bases with no gene match: 7. The length of the CDR3 is 16 residues. Germline V lookup: CDR1 ENHRY, CDR2 SYGVKD. The CDR3 coding sequence is TGTGCCATCAGCCAGACTAGCGGGGATTACACAGATACGCAGTATTTT. It codes for CAISQTSGDYTDTQYF.

The chain recombines TRBV4-2 with TRBJ2-7, with 9 bases aligning to TRBD1. J gave up 4 bases and V 2 bases, and 9 bases lay outside the gene matches. The germline gives CDR1 LGHNA, CDR2 YNFKEQ. This CDR3 region has 16 residues. CDR3 DNA sequence: TGTGCCAGCAGCCAAAATCAACAGGGGGCAAAATACGAGCAGTACTTC. Its protein is CASSQNQQGAKYEQYF.

The rearrangement joins TRBV7-8 to TRBJ2-5; TRBD2 matches 11 bases. The CDR3 contains 19 residues. After removal of 0 bases from V and 4 bases from J, the junction contained 13 bases not matched to a gene. The germline V gene has CDR1 SGHVS and CDR2 FQNEAQ. CDR3 region: CASSLAGPSGRRRGETQYF. The CDR3 DNA reads as TGTGCCAGCAGCTTAGCGGGGCCTAGCGGGAGGCGACGTGGAGAGACCCAGTACTTC.

This chain joins TRBV27 and TRBJ1-1; D unresolved. Trimming took off 3 bases at V and 0 bases at J, with 8 bases between the two ends. CDR3 length: 14 residues. Germline V CDR1 and CDR2: MNHEY, SMNVEV (reference sequence). CDR3 nucleotide sequence: TGTGCCAGCAGTTTTTCGGATCTGAACACTGAAGCTTTCTTT. It specifies CASSFSDLNTEAFF.

The J gene is TRBJ2-1, the V gene TRBV7-9, with D unresolved. The V end lost 10 bases, the J end lost 0 bases, and 16 bases lay between the germline ends. The CDR3 extends over 15 amino acids. CDR1 SEHNR and CDR2 FQNEAQ come from the germline V gene (reference sequence). This CDR3 reads CATTLGPSSYNEQFF. The DNA for the CDR3 is TGTGCCACCACCCTCGGCCCGAGCTCCTACAATGAGCAGTTCTTC.

V and J are TRBV6-1 and TRBJ2-5; 8 positions agree with TRBD2. Germline CDR1 reads MNHNS; CDR2 reads SASEGT. The CDR3 runs to 14 residues. V shed 4 bases and J 4 bases; nucleotides not matched to a gene: 5. The CDR3 sequence: CASSGLAGGETQYF. In nucleotides, the CDR3 is TGTGCCAGCAGTGGGCTAGCGGGTGGAGAGACCCAGTACTTC.

V usage is TRBV6-1 and J usage is TRBJ2-1, with a possible D match to TRBD1 (5 bases). The CDR3 runs 16 residues. V lost 4 bases and J lost 2, with 15 bases in between. From germline, CDR1 is MNHNS and CDR2 SASEGT. CDR3 amino acids: CASSGPQTDAYNEQFF. The CDR3, as DNA: TGTGCCAGCAGTGGCCCACAGACAGATGCCTACAATGAGCAGTTCTTC.